This TCR beta chain was identified during a study of cytomegalovirus exposure and HLA in healthy donors. General study results and limits: The authors reported that TCR beta sequences could predict HLA-A and HLA-B alleles. These predictions were accurate for most subjects in the first cohort.

In the case of this clone: The antigen is unknown. One junction end does not reproduce the germline sequence, and a read error may be involved.

The PCR used 60 Vbeta and 13 Jbeta primers. The data were produced by immunoSEQ multiplex PCR, yet TCRdb's version contains in-frame clones alone and is incomplete. The repertoire shows fewer than 150,000 clones; the top ten hold less than 3.5%. The CDR3 is 14 amino acids. The germline CDR1 and CDR2 sequences are ENHRY and SYGVKD. The sequenced material came from PBMCs. The V gene is TRBV10-3, the J gene TRBJ1-1; the D gene is possibly TRBD1 (5 bases). The origin of this receptor is a man aged 35 to 55 in good health and CMV-seronegative. The CDR3 is CAISESADTVELIF. CDR3 in DNA: TGTGCCATCAGTGAGTCGGCGGACACCGTAGAGCTAATCTTT.